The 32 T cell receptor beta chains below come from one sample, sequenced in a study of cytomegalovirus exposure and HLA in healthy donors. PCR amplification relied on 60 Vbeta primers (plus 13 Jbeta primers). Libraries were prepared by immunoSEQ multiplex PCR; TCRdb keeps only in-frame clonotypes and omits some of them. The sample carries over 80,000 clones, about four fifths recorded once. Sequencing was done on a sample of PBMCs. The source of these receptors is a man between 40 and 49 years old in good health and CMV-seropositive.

The CDR3 loop reads CASTSPLRQENYGYTF. The CDR3 DNA follows: TGTGCCAGTACTTCCCCCCTCCGACAAGAGAATTATGGCTACACCTTC. The rearrangement links TRBV19 to TRBJ1-2; the D is unclear. This CDR3 has 16 amino acids. CDR1 and CDR2 (germline): LNHDA, SQIVND (reference sequence). Trimming cost V 7 bases and J 5 bases, with 23 bases left between them.

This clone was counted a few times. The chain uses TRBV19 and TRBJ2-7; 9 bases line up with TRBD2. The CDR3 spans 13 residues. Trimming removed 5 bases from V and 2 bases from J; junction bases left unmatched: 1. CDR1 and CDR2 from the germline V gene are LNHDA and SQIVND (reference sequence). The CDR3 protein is CASSSSGTYEQYF. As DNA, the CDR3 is TGTGCCAGTAGTTCTAGCGGGACCTACGAGCAGTACTTC.

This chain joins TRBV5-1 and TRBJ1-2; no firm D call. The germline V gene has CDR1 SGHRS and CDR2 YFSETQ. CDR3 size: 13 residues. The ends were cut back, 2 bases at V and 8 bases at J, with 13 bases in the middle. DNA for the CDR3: TGCGCCAGCAGCTTAGGGCACGGAGGGGGCTACACCTTC. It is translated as CASSLGHGGGYTF.

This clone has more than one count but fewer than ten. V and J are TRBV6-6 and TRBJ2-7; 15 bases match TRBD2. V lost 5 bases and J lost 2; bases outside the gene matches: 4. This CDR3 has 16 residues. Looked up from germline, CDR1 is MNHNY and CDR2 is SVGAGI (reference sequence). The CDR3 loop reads CASSVGTSGRTYEQYF. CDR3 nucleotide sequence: TGTGCCAGCAGTGTCGGGACTAGCGGGAGGACCTACGAGCAGTACTTC.

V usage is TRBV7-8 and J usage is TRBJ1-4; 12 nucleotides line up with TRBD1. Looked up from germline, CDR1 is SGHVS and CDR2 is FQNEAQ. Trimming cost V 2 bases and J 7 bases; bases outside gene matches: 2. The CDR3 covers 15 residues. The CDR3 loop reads CASSLRDRGREKLFF. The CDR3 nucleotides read TGTGCCAGCAGCTTAAGGGACAGGGGGCGTGAAAAACTGTTTTTT.

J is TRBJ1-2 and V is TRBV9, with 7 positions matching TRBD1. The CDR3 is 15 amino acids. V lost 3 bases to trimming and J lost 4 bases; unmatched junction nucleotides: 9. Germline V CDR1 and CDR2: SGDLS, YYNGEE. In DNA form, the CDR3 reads TGTGCCAGCAGCGCCTCCGGGACAGTGGCCTATGGCTACACCTTC. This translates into CASSASGTVAYGYTF.

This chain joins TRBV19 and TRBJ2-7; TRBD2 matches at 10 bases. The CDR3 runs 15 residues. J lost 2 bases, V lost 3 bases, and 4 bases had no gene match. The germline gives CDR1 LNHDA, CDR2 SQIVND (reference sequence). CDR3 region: CASSMFLAGAYEQYF. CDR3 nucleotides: TGTGCCAGTAGTATGTTTCTAGCGGGAGCCTACGAGCAGTACTTC.

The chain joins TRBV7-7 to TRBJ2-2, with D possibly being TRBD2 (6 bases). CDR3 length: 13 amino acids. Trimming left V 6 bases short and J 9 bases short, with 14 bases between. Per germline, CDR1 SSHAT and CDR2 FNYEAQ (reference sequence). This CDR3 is CASSSGGTRELFF. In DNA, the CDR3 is TGTGCCAGCAGTTCTGGGGGGACTCGGGAGCTGTTTTTT. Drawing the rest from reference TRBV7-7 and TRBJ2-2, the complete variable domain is GAGVSQSPRYKVTKRGQDVTLRCDPISSHATLYWYQQALGQGPEFLTYFNYEAQPDKSGLPSDRFSAERPEGSISTLTIQRTEQRDSAMYRCASSSGGTRELFFGEGSRLTVL.

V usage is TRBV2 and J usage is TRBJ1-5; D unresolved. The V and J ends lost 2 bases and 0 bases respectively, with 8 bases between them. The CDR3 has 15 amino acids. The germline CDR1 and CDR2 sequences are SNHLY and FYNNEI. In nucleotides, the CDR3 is TGTGCCAGCAGTGAAAGAGGCCTTAGCAATCAGCCCCAGCATTTT. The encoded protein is CASSERGLSNQPQHF.

The CDR3 DNA follows: TGTGCCAGCAGTTTGCGGACTAGCGGGATCGATGAGCAGTTCTTC. It translates to CASSLRTSGIDEQFF. The chain uses TRBV28 and TRBJ2-1, with 12 positions matching TRBD2. The CDR3 is made up of 15 amino acids. Germline V CDR1 and CDR2: MDHEN, SYDVKM. J gave up 8 bases and V 3 bases, and 5 bases lay outside the gene matches.

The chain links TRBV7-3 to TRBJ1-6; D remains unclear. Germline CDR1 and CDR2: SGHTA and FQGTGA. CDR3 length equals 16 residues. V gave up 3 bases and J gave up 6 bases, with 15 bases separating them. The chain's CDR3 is CASSLLPARLNSPLHF. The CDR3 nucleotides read TGTGCCAGCAGCTTGCTCCCGGCCAGACTTAATTCACCCCTCCACTTT.

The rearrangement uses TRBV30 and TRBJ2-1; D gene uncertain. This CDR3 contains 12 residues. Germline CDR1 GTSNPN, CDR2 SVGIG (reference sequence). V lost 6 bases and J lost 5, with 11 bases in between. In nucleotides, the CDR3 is TGTGCCTGCCTAGAGTCCAACAATGAGCAGTTCTTC. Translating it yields CACLESNNEQFF.

The CDR3: CASSIGQGALEQYF. For the CDR3, the DNA is TGTGCCAGCAGTATCGGACAGGGGGCGTTGGAGCAGTACTTC. V gene TRBV2 combines with J gene TRBJ2-7; 11 positions agree with TRBD1. V was pared by 5 bases and J by 7 bases, with 7 bases of the junction left unmatched. Germline values: CDR1 SNHLY, CDR2 FYNNEI. The CDR3 is made up of 14 amino acids.

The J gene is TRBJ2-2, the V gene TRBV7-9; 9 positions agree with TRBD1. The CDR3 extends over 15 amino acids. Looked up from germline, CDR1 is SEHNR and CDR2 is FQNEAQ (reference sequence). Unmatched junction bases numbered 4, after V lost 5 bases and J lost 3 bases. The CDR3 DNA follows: TGTGCCAGCAGCCACAGGGGGCCGGACACCGGGGAGCTGTTTTTT. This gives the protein CASSHRGPDTGELFF.

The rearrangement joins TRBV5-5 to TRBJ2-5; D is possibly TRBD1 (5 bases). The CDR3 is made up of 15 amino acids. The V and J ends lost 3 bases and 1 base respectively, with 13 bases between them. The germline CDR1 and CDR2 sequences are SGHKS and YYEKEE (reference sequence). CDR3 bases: TGTGCCAGCAGCTCCACCCGAGACAGCCAAGAGACCCAGTACTTC. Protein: CASSSTRDSQETQYF.

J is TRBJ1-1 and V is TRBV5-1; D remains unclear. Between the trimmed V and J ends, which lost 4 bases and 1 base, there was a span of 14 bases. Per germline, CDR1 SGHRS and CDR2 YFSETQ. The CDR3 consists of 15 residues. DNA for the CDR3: TGCGCCAGCAGCCCAGGTCCTTCGGCGAACACTGAAGCTTTCTTT. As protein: CASSPGPSANTEAFF. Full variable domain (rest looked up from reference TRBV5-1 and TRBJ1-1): KAGVTQTPRYLIKTRGQQVTLSCSPISGHRSVSWYQQTPGQGLQFLFEYFSETQRNKGNFPGRFSGRQFSNSRSEMNVSTLELGDSALYLCASSPGPSANTEAFFGQGTRLTVV.

CDR3 bases: TGTGCCAGCAGTGAAGCCACGGAGTGGCTTTATGGCTACACCTTC. Amino acid sequence: CASSEATEWLYGYTF. The V and J genes are TRBV6-1 and TRBJ1-2; D remains unclear. Germline loops: CDR1 MNHNS, CDR2 SASEGT. V lost 0 bases and J 5 bases, leaving 13 bases between the germline ends. The CDR3 covers 15 residues.

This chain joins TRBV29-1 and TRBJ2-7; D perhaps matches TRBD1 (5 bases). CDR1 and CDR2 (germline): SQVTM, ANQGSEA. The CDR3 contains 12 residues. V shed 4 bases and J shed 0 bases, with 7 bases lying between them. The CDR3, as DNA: TGCAGCGTTGGCAGGGCCTCCTACGAGCAGTACTTC. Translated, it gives CSVGRASYEQYF.

CDR3 nucleotides: TGCGCCAGCAGCCAAGGCAGGGGCGCAGGTTATGGCTACACCTTC. This encodes CASSQGRGAGYGYTF. The V and J genes are TRBV4-1 and TRBJ1-2; D possibly corresponds to TRBD1 (6 bases). V dropped 1 base and J dropped 5 bases, with 14 bases sitting between them. Germline V lookup: CDR1 MGHRA, CDR2 YSYEKL. This CDR3 has 15 amino acids.

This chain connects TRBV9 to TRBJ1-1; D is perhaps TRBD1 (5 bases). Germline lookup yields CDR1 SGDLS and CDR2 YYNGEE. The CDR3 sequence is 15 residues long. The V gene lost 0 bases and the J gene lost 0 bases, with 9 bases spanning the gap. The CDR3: CASSVGTPMNTEAFF. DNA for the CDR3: TGTGCCAGCAGCGTAGGGACACCCATGAACACTGAAGCTTTCTTT.

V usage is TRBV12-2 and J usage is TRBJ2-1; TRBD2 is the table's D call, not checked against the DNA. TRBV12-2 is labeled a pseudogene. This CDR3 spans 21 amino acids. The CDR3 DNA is TGTGCAAGTCGCTTTAAATGGTTCTTGACTAGCGGGGGGCATTGGAGGAATGAGCAGTTCTTC. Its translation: CASRFKWFLTSGGHWRNEQFF.

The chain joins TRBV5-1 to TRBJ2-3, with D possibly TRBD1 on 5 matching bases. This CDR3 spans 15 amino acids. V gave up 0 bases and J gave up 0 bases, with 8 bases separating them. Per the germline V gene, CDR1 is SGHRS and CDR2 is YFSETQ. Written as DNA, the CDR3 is TGCGCCAGCAGCTTGGTAGGGGATAGCACAGATACGCAGTATTTT. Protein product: CASSLVGDSTDTQYF.

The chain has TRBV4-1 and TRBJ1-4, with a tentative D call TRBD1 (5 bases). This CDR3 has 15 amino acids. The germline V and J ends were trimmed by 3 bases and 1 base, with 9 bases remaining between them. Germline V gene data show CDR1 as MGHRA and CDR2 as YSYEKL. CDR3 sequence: CASSQPGGTNEKLFF. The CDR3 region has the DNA TGCGCCAGCAGCCAGCCGGGGGGAACTAATGAAAAACTGTTTTTT.

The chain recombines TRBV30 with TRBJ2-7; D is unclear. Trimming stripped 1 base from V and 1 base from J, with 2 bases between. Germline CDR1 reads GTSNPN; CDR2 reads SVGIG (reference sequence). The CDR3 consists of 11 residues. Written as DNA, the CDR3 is TGTGCCTGGAGTGCGTCCTACGAGCAGTACTTC. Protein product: CAWSASYEQYF.

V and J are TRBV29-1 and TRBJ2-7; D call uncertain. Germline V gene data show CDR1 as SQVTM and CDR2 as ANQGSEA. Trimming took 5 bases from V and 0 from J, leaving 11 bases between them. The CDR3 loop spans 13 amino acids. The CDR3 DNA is TGCAGCGTTATTCCTTCCAGCTCCTACGAGCAGTACTTC. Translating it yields CSVIPSSSYEQYF.

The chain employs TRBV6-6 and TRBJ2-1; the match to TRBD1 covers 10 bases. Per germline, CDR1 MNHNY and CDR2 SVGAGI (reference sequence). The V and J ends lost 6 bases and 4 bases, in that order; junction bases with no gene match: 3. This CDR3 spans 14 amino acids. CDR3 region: CASRGQGLYNEQFF. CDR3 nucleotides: TGTGCCAGCAGGGGACAGGGGCTTTACAATGAGCAGTTCTTC.

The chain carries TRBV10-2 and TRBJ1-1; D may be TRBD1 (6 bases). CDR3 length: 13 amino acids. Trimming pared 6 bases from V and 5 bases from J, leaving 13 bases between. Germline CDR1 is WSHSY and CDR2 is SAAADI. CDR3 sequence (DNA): TGCGCCAGCAGGGGGGCGGGGGGTACTGAAGCTTTCTTT. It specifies CASRGAGGTEAFF.

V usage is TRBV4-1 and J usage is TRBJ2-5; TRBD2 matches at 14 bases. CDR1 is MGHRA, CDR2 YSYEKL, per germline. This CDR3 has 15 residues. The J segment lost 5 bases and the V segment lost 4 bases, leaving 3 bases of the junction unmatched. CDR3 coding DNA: TGCGCCAGCAGCCTCCGGACTAGCGGGAGGGAGACCCAGTACTTC. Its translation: CASSLRTSGRETQYF.

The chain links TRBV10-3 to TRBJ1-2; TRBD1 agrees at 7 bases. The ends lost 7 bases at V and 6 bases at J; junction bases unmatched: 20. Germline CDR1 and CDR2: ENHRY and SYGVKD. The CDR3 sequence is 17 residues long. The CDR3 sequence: CAINTQTGTLGDHGYTF. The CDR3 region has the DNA TGTGCCATCAATACACAGACAGGGACGTTGGGTGATCATGGCTACACCTTC.

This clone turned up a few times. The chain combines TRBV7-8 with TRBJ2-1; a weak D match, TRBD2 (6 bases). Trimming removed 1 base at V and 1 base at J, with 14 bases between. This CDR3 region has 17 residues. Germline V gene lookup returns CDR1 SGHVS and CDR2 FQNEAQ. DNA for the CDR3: TGTGCCAGCAGCTTAGTAGGAGGGACTGGGTCCTACAATGAGCAGTTCTTC. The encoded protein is CASSLVGGTGSYNEQFF.

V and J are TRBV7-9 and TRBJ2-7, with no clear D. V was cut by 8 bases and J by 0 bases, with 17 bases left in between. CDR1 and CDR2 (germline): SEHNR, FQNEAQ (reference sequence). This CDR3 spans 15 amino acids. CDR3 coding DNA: TGTGCCAGCGGCTCACCAAGACTCAGCTCCTACGAGCAGTACTTC. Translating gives CASGSPRLSSYEQYF.

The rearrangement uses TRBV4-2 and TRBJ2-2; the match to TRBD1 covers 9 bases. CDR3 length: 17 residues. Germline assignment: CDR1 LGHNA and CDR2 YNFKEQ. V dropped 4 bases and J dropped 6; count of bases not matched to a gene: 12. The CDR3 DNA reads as TGTGCCAGCAGCCTAAAAGCCGGACAGGGGATATCCGGGGAGCTGTTTTTT. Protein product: CASSLKAGQGISGELFF.